The clone carrying this T cell receptor (beta chain) was seen a few times. The data are from a study of cytomegalovirus exposure and HLA in healthy donors. Primers: 60 Vbeta forward and 13 Jbeta reverse. The protocol was immunoSEQ multiplex PCR, while the TCRdb copy is restricted to in-frame clones and leaves out a portion. The sample has around 110,000 clones, about 79% seen once; the top ten hold 3.5% to 4.5%. Germline V lookup: CDR1 SNHLY, CDR2 FYNNEI. V shed 6 bases and J 8 bases; nucleotides not matched to a gene: 7. There are 14 residues in the CDR3. The sample taken for sequencing was PBMCs. The chain has TRBV2 and TRBJ2-3; the match to TRBD2 covers 11 bases. The TCR sequence derives from a man aged 30 to 39 in good health and CMV-seropositive. The CDR3 DNA follows: TGTGCCAGCAGGTATAGCGGGGGGGCCGGTACGCAGTATTTT. Translation gives CASRYSGGAGTQYF.